What follows are 25 T cell receptor beta chains derived from one specimen sequenced in a study of shared clonotypes between healthy human individuals. The table came from immunoSEQ multiplex PCR; TCRdb's copy has only in-frame clones and leaves some out. The table shows roughly 660,000 clones, with 90% occurring only once. Sequenced input: memory CD8+ T cells from PBMCs. The subset is: CD45RO+ cells pooled with CCR7-negative TemRA cells. These receptors all stem from a man aged 18 to 35 in good health. Some clones in this sample may be carry-over from other donors' samples.

This rearrangement joins TRBV5-1 to TRBJ2-3; TRBD2 matches 9 bases. Germline CDR1 SGHRS, CDR2 YFSETQ. With V trimmed by 3 bases and J by 5 bases, 7 bases remained unmatched. The CDR3 is 15 residues long. The CDR3 DNA sequence: TGCGCCAGCAGCTCCCCTAGCGGGACGGGAGATACGCAGTATTTT. Encoded protein: CASSSPSGTGDTQYF.

J is TRBJ2-1 and V is TRBV6-5; 8 positions agree with TRBD1. This CDR3 spans 13 amino acids. The J segment lost 8 bases and the V segment lost 7 bases, leaving 7 bases of the junction unmatched. CDR1 is MNHEY and CDR2 is SVGAGI in the germline V gene. CDR3 sequence reads: CASKGRGLHEQFF. Written as DNA, the CDR3 is TGTGCCAGCAAGGGCAGGGGGCTGCATGAGCAGTTCTTC.

This chain uses TRBV28 with TRBJ1-5; TRBD1 aligns across 7 bases. The CDR3 spans 17 residues. Per germline, CDR1 MDHEN and CDR2 SYDVKM. Trimming removed 6 bases from V and 5 bases from J; junction bases left unmatched: 16. In DNA, the CDR3 is TGTGCCAGCAGCAGTATCCGACAGGGAAGTATCGATCAGCCCCAGCATTTT. It specifies CASSSIRQGSIDQPQHF.

The chain uses TRBV7-9 and TRBJ1-3; no firm D call. V was trimmed by 0 bases and J by 0 bases, leaving 12 bases between them. Germline assignment: CDR1 SEHNR and CDR2 FQNEAQ (reference sequence). This CDR3 comprises 17 residues. The CDR3 DNA sequence: TGTGCCAGCAGCTTAGCATGGGCAGACCACTCTGGAAACACCATATATTTT. Its translation: CASSLAWADHSGNTIYF.

The chain couples TRBV4-1 to TRBJ2-7; 7 positions match TRBD2. Germline V gives CDR1 MGHRA, CDR2 YSYEKL. J gave up 2 bases and V 1 base, and 5 bases lay outside the gene matches. The CDR3 runs 15 residues. The CDR3 DNA follows: TGCGCCAGCAGCCAAGGGGTGGGGGGGACCTACGAGCAGTACTTC. As protein: CASSQGVGGTYEQYF.

This rearrangement joins TRBV27 to TRBJ2-2; 8 bases line up with TRBD1. Germline CDR1 is MNHEY and CDR2 is SMNVEV (reference sequence). This CDR3 comprises 15 residues. J lost 0 bases, V lost 7 bases, and 4 bases had no gene match. The CDR3 DNA follows: TGTGCCAGCAATCAGGACAGGGCGAACACCGGGGAGCTGTTTTTT. Translated: CASNQDRANTGELFF.

This clone came up once. The rearrangement links TRBV13 to TRBJ2-3; the D is unclear. The CDR3 loop spans 12 amino acids. The germline gives CDR1 PRHDT, CDR2 FYEKMQ (reference sequence). V lost 5 bases, J lost 5 bases, and 8 bases lay in between. As DNA, the CDR3 is TGTGCCAGCAGCCGTAGAGTAGATACGCAGTATTTT. This sequence encodes CASSRRVDTQYF.

As regards this clone: This specimen includes other DNA sequences encoding the same CDR3. The V and J genes are TRBV27 and TRBJ2-2; TRBD2 agrees at 14 bases. The germline V gene has CDR1 MNHEY and CDR2 SMNVEV (reference sequence). The CDR3 loop spans 16 amino acids. With V trimmed by 4 bases and J by 5 bases, 3 bases remained unmatched. The CDR3 coding sequence is TGTGCCAGCAGTTGGGGACTAGCGGGAGCTACCGGGGAGCTGTTTTTT. Translation: CASSWGLAGATGELFF.

As DNA, the CDR3 is TGTGCCAGCAGTTTCCTAGCGGGAGTTCTCCACGAGCAGTACTTC. Translation gives CASSFLAGVLHEQYF. This chain joins TRBV27 and TRBJ2-7; 10 nucleotides match TRBD2. The CDR3 has 15 amino acids. V lost 3 bases to trimming and J lost 5 bases; unmatched junction nucleotides: 7. Germline CDR1 is MNHEY and CDR2 is SMNVEV (reference sequence).

Only a few counts were recorded for this clone. The rearrangement links TRBV7-6 to TRBJ1-3; 7 bases match TRBD1. There are 14 residues in the CDR3. Losses at the gene ends were 4 bases for V and 3 bases for J; bases not matched to a gene: 3. Germline values: CDR1 SGHVS, CDR2 FNYEAQ. The DNA for the CDR3 is TGTGCCAGCAGCTCGAGGGACAGTGGAAACACCATATATTTT. Protein sequence: CASSSRDSGNTIYF.

This chain joins TRBV19 and TRBJ2-7, with 8 bases matching TRBD2. Losses at the gene ends were 8 bases for V and 5 bases for J; bases not matched to a gene: 23. The CDR3 has 18 amino acids. Per the germline V gene, CDR1 is LNHDA and CDR2 is SQIVND (reference sequence). CDR3: CASQAIWVREGPRDEQYF. CDR3 bases: TGTGCCAGTCAAGCAATTTGGGTCCGGGAGGGCCCTAGGGACGAGCAGTACTTC.

The chain links TRBV28 to TRBJ1-3; perhaps TRBD1 as D (6 bases). V was cut by 6 bases and J by 0 bases, with 12 bases left in between. The length of the CDR3 is 15 residues. The V gene's germline CDR1 is MDHEN and CDR2 SYDVKM. The CDR3 sequence is CASSLRGPSGNTIYF. CDR3 DNA sequence: TGTGCCAGCAGCCTCAGGGGTCCCTCTGGAAACACCATATATTTT.

This clone appeared a few times. J is TRBJ2-2 and V is TRBV5-1; perhaps TRBD2 as D (6 bases). The germline V and J ends were trimmed by 1 base and 7 bases, with 11 bases remaining between them. Germline CDR1 and CDR2: SGHRS and YFSETQ. This CDR3 has 14 residues. CDR3 sequence reads: CASSLRRDGGELFF. Here the CDR3 DNA reads TGCGCCAGCAGCTTGAGGCGGGACGGCGGGGAGCTGTTTTTT.

This clone was recorded once. The chain employs TRBV18 and TRBJ2-6; D is ambiguous. Trimming removed 4 bases at V and 4 bases at J, with 11 bases between. Germline CDR1 and CDR2: KGHSH and LQKENI. CDR3 length: 15 residues. The CDR3 region has the DNA TGTGCCAGCTCACTAGCCTGGCCCGGGGCCAACGTCCTGACTTTC. It encodes CASSLAWPGANVLTF.

The chain has TRBV5-1 and TRBJ2-7; D ambiguous. The CDR3 consists of 15 residues. CDR1 is SGHRS, CDR2 YFSETQ, per germline. Trimming cost V 4 bases and J 3 bases, with 17 bases left between them. The CDR3 loop is CASSQLAGFSYEQYF. The CDR3 coding sequence is TGCGCCAGCAGCCAGCTCGCCGGGTTTAGCTACGAGCAGTACTTC. Combining the CDR3 with reference TRBV5-1 and TRBJ2-7 gives the whole variable domain KAGVTQTPRYLIKTRGQQVTLSCSPISGHRSVSWYQQTPGQGLQFLFEYFSETQRNKGNFPGRFSGRQFSNSRSEMNVSTLELGDSALYLCASSQLAGFSYEQYFGPGTRLTVT.

The CDR3 here is CASSVGARDSGANVLTF. DNA of the CDR3: TGTGCCAGCAGCGTAGGGGCCAGGGACTCTGGGGCCAACGTCCTGACTTTC. The chain joins TRBV9 to TRBJ2-6; a weak D match, TRBD1 (5 bases). Germline V gene sequence: CDR1 SGDLS, CDR2 YYNGEE. The CDR3 has 17 amino acids. Trimming took 0 bases from V and 0 from J, leaving 10 bases between them.

The V call is TRBV7-6, the J call TRBJ1-1; a possible D gene is TRBD1 (6 bases). Germline V gene data show CDR1 as SGHVS and CDR2 as FNYEAQ. The CDR3 has 13 residues. Trimming stripped 6 bases from V and 6 bases from J, with 14 bases between. The chain's CDR3 is CASSFTGMAEAFF. In DNA form, the CDR3 reads TGTGCCAGCAGTTTTACAGGGATGGCTGAAGCTTTCTTT.

This chain joins TRBV5-6 and TRBJ2-5; D gene unclear. Germline values: CDR1 SGHDT, CDR2 YYEEEE. This CDR3 has 13 residues. V lost 4 bases to trimming and J lost 4 bases, with 11 bases between them. CDR3 in amino acids: CASSLGARETQYF. Here the CDR3 DNA reads TGTGCCAGCAGCCTTGGAGCGAGAGAGACCCAGTACTTC.

The V gene is TRBV13, the J gene TRBJ2-7; D unresolved. CDR1 and CDR2 from the germline V gene are PRHDT and FYEKMQ (reference sequence). V shed 0 bases and J shed 0 bases, with 6 bases lying between them. There are 14 residues in the CDR3. The CDR3 coding sequence is TGTGCCAGCAGCTTAGGAGCGATCTCCTACGAGCAGTACTTC. Amino acid sequence: CASSLGAISYEQYF.

The rearrangement links TRBV4-1 to TRBJ2-3, with 13 bases matching TRBD2. Looked up from germline, CDR1 is MGHRA and CDR2 is YSYEKL. The ends lost 4 bases at V and 0 bases at J; junction bases unmatched: 10. This CDR3 spans 19 amino acids. CDR3: CASSLPGTSGTYSTDTQYF. In DNA form, the CDR3 reads TGCGCCAGCAGCCTCCCTGGGACTAGCGGGACCTATAGCACAGATACGCAGTATTTT.

The V call is TRBV2, the J call TRBJ2-1, with 8 bases fitting TRBD2. CDR3 length: 20 residues. CDR1 and CDR2 from the germline V gene are SNHLY and FYNNEI. Trimming removed 4 bases from V and 0 bases from J; junction bases left unmatched: 17. The CDR3, as DNA: TGTGCCAGCAGTGGGTTTATTGGGCGGGAGGTTCAACTCTCCTACAATGAGCAGTTCTTC. It encodes CASSGFIGREVQLSYNEQFF.

The rearrangement joins TRBV4-1 to TRBJ2-3; 7 nucleotides agree with TRBD1. Germline V CDR1 and CDR2: MGHRA, YSYEKL. CDR3 length: 17 residues. Unmatched junction bases numbered 8, after V lost 0 bases and J lost 2 bases. CDR3 sequence reads: CASSQDPGRGITDTQYF. CDR3 DNA sequence: TGCGCCAGCAGCCAAGATCCGGGCAGGGGGATCACAGATACGCAGTATTTT.

CDR3: CASSARTSGHVDTQYF. The CDR3 coding sequence is TGTGCCAGCAGCGCGAGGACTAGCGGTCACGTGGATACGCAGTATTTT. The V gene is TRBV27, the J gene TRBJ2-3, with 10 nucleotides matching TRBD2. The length of the CDR3 is 16 residues. CDR1 MNHEY and CDR2 SMNVEV come from the germline V gene (reference sequence). V lost 6 bases and J lost 6; bases outside the gene matches: 12.

For this clone: The sample holds other DNA sequences that translate to the same CDR3. This sequence joins TRBV9 and TRBJ1-5; unclear D gene. V was clipped by 5 bases and J by 0 bases, with 9 bases between them. Germline values: CDR1 SGDLS, CDR2 YYNGEE. The CDR3 consists of 14 residues. The CDR3 loop reads CASSAGGSNQPQHF. In DNA, the CDR3 is TGTGCCAGCAGTGCGGGCGGTAGCAATCAGCCCCAGCATTTT.

The chain combines TRBV2 with TRBJ2-7; D not certain. Germline CDR1 SNHLY, CDR2 FYNNEI. CDR3 length: 13 residues. Deletions cut 6 bases from V and 7 bases from J, with 16 bases between. The CDR3 sequence is CASRSPTSGEQYF. The CDR3 nucleotides read TGTGCCAGCAGATCGCCCACCTCTGGTGAGCAGTACTTC.